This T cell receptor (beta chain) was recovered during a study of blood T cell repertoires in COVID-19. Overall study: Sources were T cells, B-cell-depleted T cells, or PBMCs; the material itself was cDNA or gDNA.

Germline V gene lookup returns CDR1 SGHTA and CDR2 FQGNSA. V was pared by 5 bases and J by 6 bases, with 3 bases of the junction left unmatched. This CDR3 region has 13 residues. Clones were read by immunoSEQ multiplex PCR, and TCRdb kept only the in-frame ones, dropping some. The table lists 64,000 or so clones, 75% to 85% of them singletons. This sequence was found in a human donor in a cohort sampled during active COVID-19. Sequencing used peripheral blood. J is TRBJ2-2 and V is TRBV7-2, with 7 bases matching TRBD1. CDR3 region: CASSADRAGELFF. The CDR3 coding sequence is TGTGCCAGCAGCGCTGACAGGGCCGGGGAGCTGTTTTTT.